The T cell receptor (beta chain) under discussion was sequenced for a study of blood T cell repertoires in COVID-19. Study-wide context: Acute and convalescent COVID-19 specimens originated in the United States, Italy and Spain.

Original processing notes: The assay estimated nucleated cells by amplifying reference gene primers. The repertoire was sequenced with immunoSEQ multiplex PCR; TCRdb's copy has only in-frame clones and lacks some. That table furnishes V, J and clone size, whereas the DNA furnished D and trimming. The sample yields 150,000 to 200,000 clones, around 82% seen once. This CDR3 is 15 amino acids long. The ends lost 0 bases at V and 8 bases at J; junction bases unmatched: 10. In germline, CDR1 is SGHRS, CDR2 YFSETQ. The rearrangement links TRBV5-1 to TRBJ1-2, with 7 bases aligning to TRBD1. Sequencing was performed on peripheral blood. The sequence was collected from a human donor with acute or convalescent COVID-19. The donor label of this sample is uncertain. In nucleotides, the CDR3 is TGCGCCAGCAGCTTGGAGGGACAGCTTCCCGGGGGCTACACCTTC. Amino acids: CASSLEGQLPGGYTF. Based on the CDR3 plus reference TRBV5-1 and TRBJ1-2, the full variable domain is KAGVTQTPRYLIKTRGQQVTLSCSPISGHRSVSWYQQTPGQGLQFLFEYFSETQRNKGNFPGRFSGRQFSNSRSEMNVSTLELGDSALYLCASSLEGQLPGGYTFGSGTRLTVV.